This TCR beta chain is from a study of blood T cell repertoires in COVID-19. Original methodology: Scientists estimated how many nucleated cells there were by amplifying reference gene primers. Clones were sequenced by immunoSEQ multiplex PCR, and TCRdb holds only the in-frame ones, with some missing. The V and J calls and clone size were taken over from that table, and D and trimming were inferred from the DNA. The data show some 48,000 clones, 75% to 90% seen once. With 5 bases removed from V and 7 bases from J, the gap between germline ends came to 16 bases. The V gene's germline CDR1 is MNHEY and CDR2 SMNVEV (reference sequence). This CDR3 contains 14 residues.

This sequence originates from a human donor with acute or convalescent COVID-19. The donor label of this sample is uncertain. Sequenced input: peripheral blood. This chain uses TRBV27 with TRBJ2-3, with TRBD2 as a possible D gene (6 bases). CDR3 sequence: CASSLNRRGNTQYF. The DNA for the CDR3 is TGTGCCAGCAGTCTAAACCGACGGGGGAATACGCAGTATTTT.